This TCR beta chain comes out of a study of CD8 T cells in Susac syndrome. Across the whole study: When blood was collected, patients with Susac syndrome were therapy-naive, were taking corticosteroids, or were receiving intravenous immunoglobulin alone.

Patients with Susac syndrome fulfilled recently defined diagnostic criteria for definite or probable disease. Findings and limits, study-wide: Clonal expansion did not appear in Susac syndrome CD4+ T cell repertoires.

In regard to this clonotype: Its target is not known.

Germline CDR1 MNHNS, CDR2 SASEGT. This CDR3 has 16 amino acids. With 4 bases removed from V and 6 bases from J, the gap between germline ends came to 19 bases. Random hexamers were used to reverse transcribe an amount of roughly 0.5 to 1 ug RNA. Amplification of the TCR beta CDR3 was carried out by immunoSEQ multiplex PCR, which spanned a total of 54 Vbeta and 13 Jbeta segments. TCRdb used MiXCR to reprocess the immunoSEQ multiplex PCR reads, holding one entry per CDR3 protein. Of 77,000 or so distinct CDR3 sequences listed, 93% were seen once; the top ten hold about 0.54%. The sequencing sample was made of CD4+ T cells from PBMCs. The chain carries TRBV6-1 and TRBJ2-1, with D perhaps matching TRBD1 (5 bases). The TCR comes from a human donor with Susac syndrome. The CDR3, as DNA: TGTGCCAGCAGTGGCCACAGGAGTCCCATAGGCAATGAGCAGTTCTTC. Its translation: CASSGHRSPIGNEQFF.